This T cell receptor beta chain was sequenced for a study of T cell repertoires in cytomegalovirus infection. Each CDR3 protein gets one entry after TCRdb re-called the reads with MiXCR. The sample holds roughly 180,000 distinct CDR3 sequences; approximately 28% are singletons and the top ten take roughly 32%. V was pared by 2 bases and J by 0 bases, with 12 bases between. The CDR3 sequence is 16 residues long. Germline CDR1 is SGHAT and CDR2 is FQNNGV. This clonotype was recorded a few times. Its cognate antigen is unknown. Study observations and caveats: Identification of carriers of CMV plus the relevant HLA was performed using cumulative public TCR beta family frequency.

The chain recombines TRBV11-2 with TRBJ2-3, with D perhaps matching TRBD2 (5 bases). The source is a human donor in good health (CMV status not recorded). Some clones in this sample may be carry-over from other donors' samples. Sequencing input: PBMCs. The CDR3 region is CASSLFRDPSTDTQYF. Written as DNA, the CDR3 is TGTGCCAGCAGCTTATTCCGGGATCCTAGCACAGATACGCAGTATTTT.